This T cell receptor (beta chain) comes out of a study of blood T cell repertoires in COVID-19. V was clipped by 1 base and J by 2 bases, with 11 bases between them. The CDR3 spans 16 residues. Germline CDR1 and CDR2: KGHDR and SFDVKD. Some clones are missing from TCRdb's copy, which holds only in-frame ones; the method was immunoSEQ multiplex PCR. The table includes approximately 270,000 clones, about 90% detected once. The genes are TRBV24-1 and TRBJ1-5; unclear D gene. The sequence was collected from a man aged 80 or over with acute or convalescent COVID-19. The sample taken for sequencing was peripheral blood. The CDR3: CATSDFTVRGNQPQHF. The CDR3, as DNA: TGTGCCACCAGTGATTTCACAGTGCGGGGCAATCAGCCCCAGCATTTT.